This T cell receptor (beta chain) was profiled in a study of cytomegalovirus exposure and HLA in healthy donors (dated by TCRdb to 2015 to 2018). Study-level background: In an earlier analysis of 587 of the donors, around 300 Gb of sequence data and roughly 100 million unique TCR beta sequences from roughly 200 million T cells were reported. Approximately 300 gigabases of sequencing data and approximately 85 million unique TCR sequences were included in an early release covering 500 to 750 HLA-typed donors. Of the roughly 390 genotyped donors, around 81% fell in the genetic ancestry cluster associated with self-reported Caucasian donors. The aim of the study was to test whether cataloging public T cell receptors could identify signatures of past pathogen exposure. Using immunosequencing, the study profiled T cell repertoires from about 610 subjects and related those repertoires to cytomegalovirus serostatus. A separate validation cohort of 90 to 150 different subjects was used in addition to the roughly 700-subject first cohort. To predict cytomegalovirus infection status, the study combined high-throughput TCR immunosequencing, statistical association of individual TCRs with disease status, and machine learning. A later analysis re-examined previously published TCR beta repertoires from about 700 donors and added high-resolution HLA genotyping to investigate patterns of TCR occurrence. Rather than using new phenotypic data, the later analysis identified candidate immune exposures from TCR beta sequences and from how often those sequences occurred across donors. An earlier analysis of roughly 600 of the donors used high-throughput TCR beta sequencing to judge whether each TCR beta V gene segment behaved as functional or pseudogenic. Donor age, sex, ethnicity and CMV serostatus were compiled together with the repertoire data. In a later genetic analysis, genome-wide SNP genotypes for about three fifths of the 666 donors were used, and that subset was treated as a discovery cohort. Every repertoire in the discovery cohort had been generated on one and the same sequencing platform. HLA typing covered class I and class II loci at four-digit resolution. The number of donors typed differed by locus, with roughly 629-640 for A, B, C, DRB1 and DQB1, roughly 520 for DQA1, some 570 for DPA1, and about 450 for DPB1. Because of strong linkage in the cohort, five DR-DQ haplotypes were treated as single units for association and clustering. On average, around 240,000 unique TCR beta nucleotide sequences were sequenced per donor among 398 genotyped donors of the cohort, with approximately 18% of those sequences being non-productive.

Libraries were made using the immunoSEQ multiplex PCR assay. A mixture of 60 forward primers for TCR Vbeta segments and 13 reverse primers for TCR Jbeta segments was used in the multiplex PCR. The CDR3 region of rearranged TCR beta genes was amplified from genomic DNA by a multiplex PCR assay. The amplified TCR beta libraries were sequenced on the Illumina HiSeq System as 87-base-pair reads. The study's own analysis went as follows. Across the 500 to 850 repertoires, a later analysis counted 60 million to 90 million unique TCR beta chains, 9.5 million to 13 million of which were shared by at least two donors. A nearest-neighbor algorithm error-corrected the raw reads and collapsed the reads into unique sequences, merging closely related sequences to remove PCR and sequencing errors. V, D and J gene segments were assigned by aligning CDR3 sequences to IMGT reference sequences. Each retained sequence needed at least a six-nucleotide match to both a V gene segment and a J gene segment. A rearrangement was called productive if the CDR3 had no stop codons and remained in frame with V and J, and every other rearrangement was called non-productive. CDR3 was defined by IMGT convention, running from the second conserved V-encoded cysteine to the conserved J-encoded phenylalanine. The earlier analysis of about 590 of the donors excluded sequences that lacked an unambiguous match to a single V gene segment. In an earlier analysis of about 590 of the donors, a V segment was called functional when productive rearrangements were above 56.7%, and segregating when the standard deviation between donors exceeded 5%. A statistical classification framework was built for diagnosing cytomegalovirus status from the catalog of TCR beta chain sequences. In a later analysis, TCR nucleotide sequences were compared against IMGT/GENE-DB human TR gene sequences so that V and J genes could be assigned. A later analysis assigned CDR3 sequences and most-parsimonious VDJ recombination scenarios with the TCRdist pipeline. In a later analysis, every TCR beta chain was defined by the combination of its CDR3 amino acid sequence and its V-gene family, and reads without a unique V-gene family were dropped. To address suspected cross-contamination and a sequencing artifact, a later analysis removed roughly 580 highly shared, low-generation-probability nucleotide sequences. A later analysis calculated a clonal expansion index for each public chain from normalized within-repertoire ranks of inferred template counts. A later analysis computed generation probabilities with a VDJ recombination model fitted to out-of-frame rearrangements, and checked the results against IGoR. In a later analysis, hypergeometric tests were used to score TCR-TCR, TCR-HLA and TCR-CMV co-occurrence, with a repertoire-size bias correction applied to TCR pairs. A later analysis estimated false discovery rates by permuting HLA or CMV assignments 20 times. In a later analysis, co-occurring TCRs were grouped using DBSCAN, with TCRdist sequence similarity added in when clustering inside HLA-allele-positive subsets. Repertoires with fewer than 30,000 or more than 120,000 public chains were left out of co-occurrence clustering, as were a few repertoires with anomalous nucleotide sharing. This is the immuneACCESS table as TCRdb keeps it, with only in-frame sequences that have V and J called. A part of the clones is gone; compared with another copy, unresolved V genes explain less than half, and the rest is unexplained. V and J calls and clone size are given by that table; D and trimming were obtained from the DNA. The table for this sample shows 40,000 or so clones. The top ten clonotypes cover 8.1% of the sample.

What the study reported, not specific to this receptor: Correlated functional status among segregating V segments might be attributable to linkage disequilibrium, but an unknown experimental factor could not be ruled out. The only immune exposure information available for the cohort was CMV serostatus. This cohort had only TCR beta chains sequenced, and the lack of alpha or paired-chain data limited which features could be detected. Broadly in line with IMGT annotations, most TCR beta V segments showed up in productive rearrangements about 87% or about 30% of the time in an earlier analysis of several hundred of the donors. A further reported finding was that TCR beta sequences accurately predicted the HLA-A and HLA-B alleles for most subjects in the first cohort. The sequencing pipeline was judged likely to have produced a cluster of highly shared sequence variants as a technical artifact. HLA typing was unavailable for some donors at each locus, so association tests used only the typed subset. The earlier analysis of almost 600 of the donors excluded seventeen rarely observed V segments, including chromosome 9 orphons, because counts were too low. Three of the identified cytomegalovirus-associated TCR beta chains were confirmed in vitro to be specific for cytomegalovirus antigens. When HLA alleles, especially DR and DQ, strongly co-occurred, TCR associations were difficult to assign to individual alleles. In a later analysis, most CMV-associated TCR beta chains were found to appear HLA-restricted, with HLA associations seemingly driven largely by CMV exposure. In a later genetic analysis, a missense DCLRE1C variant was associated with V-gene and J-gene trimming of TCR beta chains, and the association was replicated in an independent cohort. The classifier was reported to diagnose cytomegalovirus status with high specificity and sensitivity in both the original cohort and the validation cohort. The study gave a list of about 150 TCR beta chains associated with cytomegalovirus. In a later genetic analysis, fewer N-insertions in productive TCRs were reported among donors in an Asian-associated ancestry cluster than the roughly 710-donor mean. At a false discovery rate of 0.05, a later analysis linked around 17,000 TCR beta sequences to specific HLA alleles. The authors suggested that the approach could potentially be generalized to other disease states and immunological phenotypes. In a later analysis, HLA-associated TCR beta chains were found to be more clonally expanded and to have lower generation probabilities than equally common non-associated chains. Several of the top co-occurrence clusters appeared to be linked to parvovirus B19, influenza, CMV and Epstein-Barr virus, according to a later analysis. In a later analysis, TCR association rates were found to vary across HLA loci, with the most associated TCRs seen for DRB1 alleles and the fewest for HLA-C alleles. Presence/absence analyses assumed roughly uniform sequencing depth across donors, an assumption that may not hold. Most TCR sequences were observed very rarely across donors, whereas some public TCRs were present in many individuals.

On this clone itself: Its antigen is still unknown.

The cohort comprised more than 550 healthy bone marrow donors. At the time of sampling, all cohort members were nominally healthy, though unrecorded immune exposures were likely present. The donor tested CMV seronegative, placing the donor among the 352 seronegative members of the cohort. A peripheral blood sample was collected from each donor, and TCR beta sequencing was performed on peripheral blood mononuclear cells. The Qiagen DNeasy Blood Extraction Kit was used to extract genomic DNA from the blood cell samples. The clonotype originates from a male donor in good health and CMV-seronegative. Sample: PBMCs.

The encoded CDR3 is CASRPGGTDNEQFF. The nucleotide sequence reads TGCGCCAGCAGGCCTGGCGGAACTGACAATGAGCAGTTCTTC. The chain couples TRBV5-1 to TRBJ2-1, with the identity of the D gene unclear. According to the germline V gene, CDR1 reads SGHRS and CDR2 reads YFSETQ. V is clipped by 5 bases and J by 5 bases, and the sequence between their germline boundaries is 14 bases long. The CDR3 spans 14 residues, from the cysteine through the phenylalanine. Here the CDR3 DNA is all that survives: 42 bases in frame from base 1.